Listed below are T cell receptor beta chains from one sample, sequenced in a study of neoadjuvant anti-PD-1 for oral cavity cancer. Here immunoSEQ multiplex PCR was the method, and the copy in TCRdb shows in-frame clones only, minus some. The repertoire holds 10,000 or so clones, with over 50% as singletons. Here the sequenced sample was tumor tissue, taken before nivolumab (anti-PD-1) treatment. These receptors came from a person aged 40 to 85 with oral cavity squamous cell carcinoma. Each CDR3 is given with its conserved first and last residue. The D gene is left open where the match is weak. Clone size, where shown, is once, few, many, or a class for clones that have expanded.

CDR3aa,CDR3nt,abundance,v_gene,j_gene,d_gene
CASSRYRPGLAGDHTDTQYF,TGCGCCAGCAGCCGTTATAGACCGGGACTAGCGGGGGACCACACAGATACGCAGTATTTT,once,TRBV4-1,TRBJ2-3,TRBD2
CASSYSYGQPQHF,TGTGCCAGCAGTTACTCGTATGGTCAGCCCCAGCATTTT,.,TRBV6-5,TRBJ1-5,.
CASSTTGTHQQGQYF,TGTGCCAGCAGTACCACCGGGACTCATCAACAGGGGCAGTACTTC,.,TRBV6-5,TRBJ2-7,.
CASSLSQGFDTQYF,TGCGCCAGCAGCTTGTCTCAGGGGTTCGATACGCAGTATTTT,.,TRBV5-1,TRBJ2-3,.
CASSLGSPEQYF,TGTGCCAGCAGCTTAGGTAGCCCTGAGCAGTACTTC,few,TRBV7-6,TRBJ2-7,.
CASIAGLEGNEQFF,TGTGCCAGCATCGCGGGACTTGAGGGCAATGAGCAGTTCTTC,.,TRBV11-1,TRBJ2-1,.
CASSRSPRQSQGANEAFF,TGTGCCAGCAGCCGATCCCCCCGACAGAGCCAGGGGGCAAATGAAGCTTTCTTT,.,TRBV7-3,TRBJ1-1,TRBD1
CASSPSPQDTQYF,TGTGCCAGCAGCCCATCACCACAAGATACGCAGTATTTT,.,TRBV11-1,TRBJ2-3,.
CASSPPRGGNTEAFF,TGTGCCAGCTCACCTCCCCGGGGCGGGAACACTGAAGCTTTCTTT,.,TRBV18,TRBJ1-1,.
CASSRGQANSYEQYF,TGTGCCAGCAGCCGCGGACAGGCCAACTCCTACGAGCAGTACTTC,.,TRBV11-2,TRBJ2-7,TRBD1
CASGGLAGGMEMADTQYF,TGTGCCAGCGGTGGCTTAGCGGGAGGGATGGAAATGGCAGATACGCAGTATTTT,.,TRBV6-1,TRBJ2-3,TRBD2
CASSQAGGNQPQHF,TGTGCCAGCAGTCAGGCAGGGGGGAATCAGCCCCAGCATTTT,.,TRBV6-4,TRBJ1-5,TRBD1
CASRPHSGGSTDTQYF,TGTGCCAGCAGGCCACATAGCGGGGGTAGCACAGATACGCAGTATTTT,few,TRBV28,TRBJ2-3,TRBD2
CASADRGHIWEGYTF,TGTGCCAGCGCAGACAGGGGACATATATGGGAGGGCTACACCTTC,.,TRBV6-8,TRBJ1-2,TRBD1
CASSHPELNRGRSATGYGYTF,TGCGCCAGCAGTCACCCCGAACTCAACAGGGGGCGATCCGCCACGGGCTATGGCTACACCTTC,once,TRBV23-1,TRBJ1-2,TRBD1
CASRAGTSYEQYF,TGTGCCAGCAGGGCAGGAACCTCCTACGAGCAGTACTTC,few,TRBV11-2,TRBJ2-7,.
CASRGGGSGANVLTF,TGTGCCAGCAGGGGGGGAGGGTCTGGGGCCAACGTCCTGACTTTC,.,TRBV28,TRBJ2-6,TRBD2
CASSLRQSHTEAFF,TGCGCCAGCAGCTTGCGACAGAGCCACACTGAAGCTTTCTTT,.,TRBV5-1,TRBJ1-1,.
CASAWTSGSTDTQYF,TGTGCCAGTGCGTGGACTAGCGGGAGCACAGATACGCAGTATTTT,.,TRBV19,TRBJ2-3,TRBD2
CASSTLTGGPYEQYF,TGTGCCAGCAGCACCTTGACAGGGGGCCCCTACGAGCAGTACTTC,few,TRBV7-9,TRBJ2-7,TRBD1
CASSISSVAGNTIYF,TGTGCCAGTAGTATCAGCAGTGTTGCTGGAAACACCATATATTTT,.,TRBV19,TRBJ1-3,.
CATSTDPNYGYTF,TGCGCCACCAGTACTGATCCTAACTATGGCTACACCTTC,.,TRBV10-1,TRBJ1-2,.
CASSLAANRGYEQYF,TGCGCCAGCAGCTTGGCGGCCAATAGGGGCTACGAGCAGTACTTC,.,TRBV5-1,TRBJ2-7,.
CASSLDQQNEQFF,TGTGCCAGCAGCTTAGATCAGCAAAATGAGCAGTTCTTC,once,TRBV11-2,TRBJ2-1,.
CASSPGTGGREQFF,TGTGCCAGCTCACCAGGGACAGGGGGCCGGGAGCAGTTCTTC,few,TRBV18,TRBJ2-1,TRBD1
CASSYSGQGNEKLFF,TGTGCCAGCAGTTACTCAGGACAGGGGAATGAAAAACTGTTTTTT,.,TRBV6-5,TRBJ1-4,TRBD1
CASSTGSQQETQYF,TGTGCCAGCAGCACCGGGAGCCAACAAGAGACCCAGTACTTC,large,TRBV9,TRBJ2-5,.
CASRKRGDSGNTIYF,TGTGCCAGCAGGAAAAGGGGGGACTCTGGAAACACCATATATTTT,.,TRBV2,TRBJ1-3,.
CASSLGQGPYNEQFF,TGCGCCAGCAGCCTCGGACAGGGCCCTTACAATGAGCAGTTCTTC,.,TRBV5-1,TRBJ2-1,TRBD1
CASSLSWGRGVNIQYF,TGTGCCAGCAGTTTATCATGGGGGAGAGGGGTTAACATTCAGTACTTC,.,TRBV27,TRBJ2-4,.
CASSLRTRGTTNEKLFF,TGTGCCAGCAGTTTACGCACTAGGGGGACAACTAATGAAAAACTGTTTTTT,once,TRBV27,TRBJ1-4,.
CASSLASGPSYNEQFF,TGCGCCAGCAGCTTGGCCTCGGGGCCCTCCTACAATGAGCAGTTCTTC,.,TRBV5-1,TRBJ2-1,.
CASSGQQNQPQHF,TGTGCCAGCAGTGGGCAGCAAAATCAGCCCCAGCATTTT,.,TRBV6-5,TRBJ1-5,.
CASRTDRESSEQFF,TGTGCCAGCAGAACCGACAGGGAGTCGAGTGAGCAGTTCTTC,.,TRBV28,TRBJ2-1,TRBD1
CASSPSGQGTGANVLTF,TGTGCCAGCTCACCATCTGGACAGGGGACCGGGGCCAACGTCCTGACTTTC,.,TRBV18,TRBJ2-6,TRBD1
CASSSGQRAGELFF,TGCGCCAGCAGCTCGGGACAAAGGGCCGGGGAGCTGTTTTTT,.,TRBV5-1,TRBJ2-2,.
CASSCGRRSTDTQYF,TGTGCCAGCAGTTGCGGGAGGCGCAGCACAGATACGCAGTATTTT,few,TRBV6-5,TRBJ2-3,TRBD2